The clone carrying this TCR beta chain was seen many times. Its antigen is as yet unknown. The data derive from a study of early T cells in non-severe SARS-CoV-2 infection. The overall study: Unpaired chains resulted from sequencing bulk RNA of unsorted whole blood.

Germline V gene sequence: CDR1 MNHEY, CDR2 SMNVEV (reference sequence). V lost 1 base to trimming and J lost 2 bases, with 12 bases between them. The CDR3 spans 16 residues. Study-wide points: Clonotype matching in VDJdb favored anti-spike CD8 responses and did not capture private and CD4 specificities.

Individual cDNA molecules were tagged with unique molecular identifiers, the study reported. A single record per CDR3 protein comes from TCRdb applying MiXCR to the 5' RACE reads. This sample has 85,000 to 100,000 distinct CDR3 sequences, with roughly 15% found just once. Sequencing was carried out using whole blood. This chain uses TRBV27 with TRBJ2-1, with D perhaps TRBD1 or TRBD2 (5 bases each). The TCR was taken from an adult who was a healthcare worker with PCR-confirmed SARS-CoV-2 infection or an uninfected control (not recorded which). In DNA, the CDR3 is TGTGCCAGCAGTTTATTCGGAGGACAACCCTACAATGAGCAGTTCTTC. Its protein product is CASSLFGGQPYNEQFF.